Each of the 21 T cell receptor beta chains below was sequenced from the same sample in a study of T cell responses to AZD1222 COVID-19 vaccine. The repertoire was sequenced with immunoSEQ multiplex PCR; TCRdb's copy has only in-frame clones and lacks some. The sample records approximately 140,000 clones, approximately 78% being singletons. Source: peripheral blood, taken on day 0 of MenACWY control vaccination. These receptors originate from an adult in good health.

This chain joins TRBV11-2 and TRBJ1-5; unclear D gene. This CDR3 is built from 13 residues. Trimming left V 1 base short and J 4 bases short, with 5 bases between. Germline CDR1 and CDR2: SGHAT and FQNNGV. CDR3 nucleotides: TGTGCCAGCAGCTTAGCATCTAATCAGCCCCAGCATTTT. Protein sequence: CASSLASNQPQHF.

The chain carries TRBV18 and TRBJ2-7, with TRBD2 matching 11 bases. Germline CDR1 is KGHSH and CDR2 is LQKENI. Trimming removed 5 bases from V and 3 bases from J; junction bases left unmatched: 3. The CDR3 totals 14 residues. The CDR3 DNA sequence: TGTGCCAGCTCAAATGGGACTAGCGGCTACGAGCAGTACGTC. Translation gives CASSNGTSGYEQYV.

The chain combines TRBV5-4 with TRBJ2-1; TRBD2 might be the D (5 bases). Trimming took 5 bases from V and 3 from J, leaving 15 bases between them. Germline V lookup: CDR1 SGHNT, CDR2 YYREEE (reference sequence). The CDR3 sequence is 15 residues long. The DNA for the CDR3 is TGTGCCAGCAGAGGAGGCCGAAGCGGCTACAATGAGCAGTTCTTC. Residues: CASRGGRSGYNEQFF.

CDR3 DNA: TGTGCCAGCAGGGGGTCGGGGGAAATAGGAGCTTTCTTT. Translating it yields CASRGSGEIGAFF. The genes are TRBV5-8 and TRBJ1-1, with D perhaps matching TRBD1 (5 bases). The ends were cut back, 5 bases at V and 10 bases at J, with 18 bases in the middle. The germline V gene has CDR1 SGHTS and CDR2 YDEGEE. This CDR3 region has 13 residues.

This chain uses TRBV4-1 with TRBJ2-7; 7 nucleotides agree with TRBD2. V lost 4 bases, J lost 1 base, and 10 bases stayed unmatched. CDR1 is MGHRA and CDR2 is YSYEKL in the germline V gene. This CDR3 is 16 amino acids long. CDR3: CASSPPGGGASYEQYF. DNA for the CDR3: TGCGCCAGCAGCCCCCCGGGAGGAGGGGCTTCCTACGAGCAGTACTTC.

The gene calls are TRBV3-1 (or the pseudogene TRBV3-2) and TRBJ1-1; D remains ambiguous. V shed 3 bases and J shed 2 bases, with 7 bases lying between them. CDR1 and CDR2 (germline): LGHDT, YNNKEL (reference sequence). The CDR3 contains 13 residues. CDR3 nucleotide sequence: TGTGCCAGCAGCCAGCTCAAAAACACTGAAGCTTTCTTT. Translating it yields CASSQLKNTEAFF.

The chain is built from TRBV7-3 and TRBJ2-7; 8 bases agree with TRBD1. Looked up from germline, CDR1 is SGHTA and CDR2 is FQGTGA. The CDR3 contains 16 residues. Unmatched junction bases numbered 14, after V lost 3 bases and J lost 7 bases. The CDR3 DNA follows: TGTGCCAGCAGCTTCTTTCCGGGACAGGCCCCTAGGGAGCAGTACGTC. It yields the protein CASSFFPGQAPREQYV.

This clone has a single count. This rearrangement joins TRBV7-9 to TRBJ1-4; D is uncertain. V was cut by 5 bases and J by 0 bases, with 7 bases left in between. Germline V gives CDR1 SEHNR, CDR2 FQNEAQ (reference sequence). This CDR3 contains 14 residues. The CDR3 sequence: CASSKDATNEKLFF. The CDR3 bases are TGTGCCAGCAGCAAAGACGCAACTAATGAAAAACTGTTTTTT.

CDR3 amino acids: CASSLGGYNEQFF. The CDR3 DNA sequence: TGTGCCAGCAGTTTAGGGGGCTACAATGAGCAGTTCTTC. The chain uses TRBV12-3 or TRBV12-4 and TRBJ2-1; D remains ambiguous. CDR3 size: 13 residues. V was clipped by 1 base and J by 3 bases, with 4 bases between them.

V usage is TRBV3-1 (or the pseudogene TRBV3-2) and J usage is TRBJ1-6; TRBD1 agrees at 8 bases. CDR1 LGHDT and CDR2 YNNKEL come from the germline V gene (reference sequence). J was trimmed by 13 bases and V by 2 bases; bases with no gene match: 7. This CDR3 has 14 amino acids. CDR3 in amino acids: CASSQRQGISPLHF. CDR3 sequence (DNA): TGTGCCAGCAGCCAAAGACAGGGGATATCCCCCCTCCACTTT.

The V call is TRBV11-2, the J call TRBJ2-7; D perhaps matches TRBD1 (6 bases). The CDR3 runs to 14 residues. The V end lost 3 bases, the J end lost 6 bases, and 15 bases lay between the germline ends. Per the germline V gene, CDR1 is SGHAT and CDR2 is FQNNGV. Here the CDR3 reads CASSFSRLGGEQYF. The CDR3 nucleotides are TGTGCCAGCAGCTTCAGTCGGCTAGGGGGCGAGCAGTACTTC.

The V call is TRBV19, the J call TRBJ2-1, with a weak D call TRBD1 (6 bases). Trimming took off 7 bases at V and 5 bases at J, with 12 bases between the two ends. The CDR3 runs 13 residues. Germline-derived CDR1 and CDR2 are LNHDA and SQIVND (reference sequence). CDR3 sequence reads: CASNYREHNEQFF. The CDR3, as DNA: TGTGCCAGTAATTACAGGGAACACAATGAGCAGTTCTTC.

This rearrangement joins TRBV2 to TRBJ1-2, with D perhaps TRBD1 (6 bases). The CDR3 covers 16 residues. Per germline, CDR1 SNHLY and CDR2 FYNNEI. V was clipped by 2 bases and J by 5 bases, with 18 bases between them. The CDR3 nucleotides read TGTGCCAGCAGTGAATCTCGGTCGGCAGGGGAATATGGCTACACCTTC. Protein sequence: CASSESRSAGEYGYTF.

The V and J genes are TRBV10-3 and TRBJ1-1, with a tentative D call TRBD1 (5 bases). Germline V gives CDR1 ENHRY, CDR2 SYGVKD. V lost 0 bases, J lost 5 bases, and 16 bases lay in between. This CDR3 is built from 16 residues. The CDR3: CAISESTRGGGTEAFF. The CDR3 DNA reads TGTGCCATCAGTGAGTCGACGAGGGGTGGAGGGACTGAAGCTTTCTTT.

This clone was seen a few times. The chain employs TRBV3-1 (or the pseudogene TRBV3-2) and TRBJ2-5, with 13 bases matching TRBD2. This CDR3 spans 15 amino acids. Germline lookup yields CDR1 LGHDT and CDR2 YNNKEL (reference sequence). V gave up 0 bases and J gave up 7 bases; unmatched junction bases: 2. The CDR3 nucleotides are TGTGCCAGCAGCCAAGATAGGACTAGCGGGGGGACCCAGTACTTC. Its protein product is CASSQDRTSGGTQYF.

This clone occurred many times. J is TRBJ2-4 and V is TRBV7-9, with D perhaps TRBD1 (6 bases). The length of the CDR3 is 15 residues. Deletions cut 0 bases from V and 6 bases from J, with 12 bases between. In germline, CDR1 is SEHNR, CDR2 FQNEAQ (reference sequence). In DNA form, the CDR3 reads TGTGCCAGCAGCTTAGCGATTGGACAGAGAAACATTCAGTACTTC. It translates to CASSLAIGQRNIQYF.

This clone was counted once. This chain links TRBV2 with TRBJ1-6; possible D gene TRBD1, 5 bases. Per germline, CDR1 SNHLY and CDR2 FYNNEI. CDR3 length: 12 residues. V was trimmed by 6 bases and J by 10 bases, leaving 10 bases between them. Written as DNA, the CDR3 is TGTGCCAGCAGCAGGGAGAGATCACCCCTCCACTTT. This sequence encodes CASSRERSPLHF.

The rearrangement links TRBV6-8 to TRBJ2-1; D is unresolved. Trimming stripped 0 bases from V and 6 bases from J, with 12 bases between. CDR3 length: 15 residues. CDR1 is MNHGY and CDR2 is SAAAGT in the germline V gene. In DNA form, the CDR3 reads TGTGCCAGCAGTTACTCGGAATCGAAGTTCAATGAGCAGTTCTTC. Its translation is CASSYSESKFNEQFF.

This clone was seen a few times. This chain uses TRBV5-1 with TRBJ2-7; D is tentatively TRBD1 or TRBD2 (7 bases each). CDR1 and CDR2 from the germline V gene are SGHRS and YFSETQ. The CDR3 has 12 amino acids. V lost 7 bases and J 4 bases, leaving 12 bases between the germline ends. CDR3 sequence (DNA): TGCGCCAGCGGGCAGGGGGGGTACGAGCAGTACTTC. Encoded protein: CASGQGGYEQYF.

In regard to this clone: The same CDR3 also results from other DNA sequences found in this sample. The gene calls are TRBV11-2 and TRBJ1-1; D ambiguous. Trimming left V 1 base short and J 0 bases short, with 6 bases between. Per the germline V gene, CDR1 is SGHAT and CDR2 is FQNNGV. The CDR3 loop spans 14 amino acids. The CDR3 here is CASSLGLLNTEAFF. The CDR3 DNA reads TGTGCCAGCAGCTTAGGGCTCCTGAACACTGAAGCTTTCTTT. Based on the CDR3 plus reference TRBV11-2 and TRBJ1-1, the full variable domain is EAGVAQSPRYKIIEKRQSVAFWCNPISGHATLYWYQQILGQGPKLLIQFQNNGVVDDSQLPKDRFSAERLKGVDSTLKIQPAKLEDSAVYLCASSLGLLNTEAFFGQGTRLTVV.

This chain links TRBV5-1 with TRBJ1-1; TRBD1 matches at 8 bases. CDR1 and CDR2 (germline): SGHRS, YFSETQ. V was clipped by 3 bases and J by 1 base; unmatched bases: 2. This CDR3 region has 14 residues. In DNA, the CDR3 is TGCGCCAGCAGCTGGGGACAGGCGAACACTGAAGCTTTCTTT. It yields the protein CASSWGQANTEAFF.